This entry lists 8 T cell receptor beta chains sequenced from one sample in a study of sequential checkpoint blockade in melanoma. Treatment noted: randomized to nivolumab then ipilimumab (arm A) or the reverse (arm B). The method was immunoSEQ multiplex PCR; TCRdb's version includes in-frame clones alone and lacks a portion of them. The sample records some 6,000 clones, around 20% being singletons. Here the sequenced sample was tumor tissue (inferred from file names), taken from a patient given nivolumab and ipilimumab in sequence. The receptors derive from a human donor with melanoma.

The rearrangement uses TRBV6-8 and TRBJ2-1, with 9 bases matching TRBD1. In germline, CDR1 is MNHGY, CDR2 SAAAGT. J gave up 9 bases and V 5 bases, and 8 bases lay outside the gene matches. This CDR3 is 14 amino acids long. The CDR3 sequence: CASSGDRVGGEQFF. In DNA form, the CDR3 reads TGTGCCAGCAGTGGGGACAGGGTTGGAGGTGAGCAGTTCTTC.

The V and J genes are TRBV5-1 and TRBJ2-5, with D perhaps TRBD1 or TRBD2 (5 bases each). Germline loops: CDR1 SGHRS, CDR2 YFSETQ. The V end lost 1 base, the J end lost 5 bases, and 15 bases lay between the germline ends. The CDR3 loop spans 15 amino acids. The DNA of the CDR3 is TGCGCCAGCAGCTTGACCCTGGGGGAGATGGAGACCCAGTACTTC. This translates into CASSLTLGEMETQYF.

The V and J genes are TRBV6-8 and TRBJ2-3; the D is unclear. V lost 3 bases and J 11 bases, leaving 12 bases between the germline ends. The CDR3 loop spans 12 amino acids. Per the germline V gene, CDR1 is MNHGY and CDR2 is SAAAGT. In DNA, the CDR3 is TGTGCCAGCAGTTATGAGAGAAGAGGGCAGTATTTT. It is translated as CASSYERRGQYF.

This clone was observed a few times. The gene calls are TRBV9 and TRBJ2-1, with 10 positions matching TRBD2. This CDR3 spans 16 amino acids. Trimming took 0 bases from V and 4 from J; bases not matched to a gene: 4. CDR1 is SGDLS and CDR2 is YYNGEE in the germline V gene. The CDR3 DNA sequence: TGTGCCAGCAGCGTAGCTAGCGGGAGTATTTACAATGAGCAGTTCTTC. This encodes CASSVASGSIYNEQFF.

In its sample, this clone was seen a few times. This sequence joins TRBV11-3 and TRBJ2-7, with a tentative D call TRBD1 (5 bases). Trimming took 5 bases from V and 2 from J, leaving 13 bases between them. Looked up from germline, CDR1 is SGHNT and CDR2 is YENEEA. This CDR3 is 14 amino acids long. CDR3 bases: TGTGCCAGCAGCCCGGTGGACAACACCTACGAGCAGTACTTC. Amino acids: CASSPVDNTYEQYF.

This clone was counted between two and nine times. The chain is built from TRBV6-8 and TRBJ2-7; D not resolved. With 6 bases removed from V and 2 bases from J, the gap between germline ends came to 11 bases. The CDR3 runs 13 residues. CDR1 and CDR2 (germline): MNHGY, SAAAGT. CDR3 DNA sequence: TGTGCCAGCAGCCCTACTCGAACCTACGAGCAGTACTTC. It translates to CASSPTRTYEQYF.

The rearrangement links TRBV18 to TRBJ2-1; 10 bases map to TRBD2. Germline V lookup: CDR1 KGHSH, CDR2 LQKENI. The CDR3 has 15 residues. V trimming: 3 bases; J trimming: 4 bases; junction bases outside the gene matches: 3. The CDR3 region has the DNA TGTGCCAGCTCACCTCAGCGGGAGGGGTACAATGAGCAGTTCTTC. It codes for CASSPQREGYNEQFF.

The CDR3 protein is CATSREFGNNEQFF. The CDR3 coding sequence is TGTGCCACCAGCAGAGAGTTCGGAAACAATGAGCAGTTCTTC. The chain couples TRBV15 to TRBJ2-1; D unresolved. Germline V gene data show CDR1 as LNHNV and CDR2 as YYDKDF (reference sequence). Trimming stripped 0 bases from V and 5 bases from J, with 8 bases between. The CDR3 loop spans 14 amino acids.